Shown below are 22 T cell receptor beta chains from a single sample sequenced in a study of identical twins. MiXCR was run by TCRdb on the 5' RACE reads, yielding one entry per CDR3 protein. The sample includes about 100,000 distinct CDR3 sequences, around 5.5% of them seen just once. Specimen: memory T cells sorted from blood. The receptor set was obtained from a woman aged 50 to 60 in good health.

This clonotype was seen more than once but under ten times. This chain links TRBV20-1 with TRBJ2-5; 9 bases are shared with TRBD2. V lost 6 bases, J lost 2 bases, and 4 bases stayed unmatched. CDR3 length: 13 amino acids. Germline lookup yields CDR1 DFQATT and CDR2 SNEGSKA (reference sequence). The CDR3 reads CSARGLAQETQYF. CDR3 DNA: TGCAGTGCCCGGGGACTAGCTCAAGAGACCCAGTACTTC.

This clonotype was found a few times. The chain employs TRBV6-5 and TRBJ1-2; D unresolved. Germline V gene lookup returns CDR1 MNHEY and CDR2 SVGAGI. Trimming removed 2 bases at V and 7 bases at J, with 11 bases between. The CDR3 sequence is 13 residues long. CDR3 loop: CASSYVNAGGYTF. As DNA, the CDR3 is TGTGCCAGCAGTTACGTGAACGCTGGTGGCTACACCTTC.

This clonotype was counted ten times or more. This chain links TRBV4-2 with TRBJ2-1, with TRBD2 matching 8 bases. Germline-derived CDR1 and CDR2 are LGHNA and YNFKEQ. The CDR3 loop spans 17 amino acids. Trimming removed 0 bases from V and 7 bases from J; junction bases left unmatched: 11. CDR3 sequence: CASSQEPTAGVGNEQFF. CDR3 DNA sequence: TGTGCCAGCAGCCAAGAACCCACAGCGGGAGTAGGTAATGAGCAGTTCTTC.

This clonotype was detected many times. The chain has TRBV29-1 and TRBJ1-2, with D possibly TRBD1 on 6 matching bases. The germline V gene encodes CDR1 SQVTM and CDR2 ANQGSEA. The CDR3 length is 15 residues. V lost 6 bases and J lost 5, with 22 bases in between. The DNA for the CDR3 is TGCAGCGTAACAAACGCGGGGGGCGAATCTTATGGCTACACCTTC. Translation gives CSVTNAGGESYGYTF.

This clonotype was observed at least ten times. The chain couples TRBV10-3 to TRBJ1-2, with D perhaps TRBD1 (5 bases). Trimming left V 6 bases short and J 8 bases short, with 16 bases between. The CDR3 consists of 13 residues. Germline V gene lookup returns CDR1 ENHRY and CDR2 SYGVKD. The CDR3 DNA sequence: TGTGCCATCAGCGGGGCAAAAGAAGACGGCTACACCTTC. Its translation: CAISGAKEDGYTF.

This clonotype was counted many times. V gene TRBV5-5 combines with J gene TRBJ2-5, with D unresolved. V was clipped by 1 base and J by 2 bases, with 12 bases between them. The CDR3 contains 15 residues. Germline V gene sequence: CDR1 SGHKS, CDR2 YYEKEE (reference sequence). As DNA, the CDR3 is TGTGCCAGCAGCTTGTGGAATAGCCTACAAGAGACCCAGTACTTC. This translates into CASSLWNSLQETQYF.

On this clonotype: A read error may explain this, as a much larger clone is one base away. The V gene is TRBV7-9, the J gene TRBJ2-7; 8 positions match TRBD1. Germline V gives CDR1 SEHNR, CDR2 FQNEAQ (reference sequence). The length of the CDR3 is 13 residues. CDR3 coding DNA: TGTGCCAGCAGCCCTGACAGGGGCTACGAGCCGTACGTC. Protein product: CASSPDRGYEPYV.

This clonotype was observed many times. The rearrangement joins TRBV6-1 to TRBJ2-3; 11 bases fit TRBD2. The V segment lost 2 bases and the J segment 4 bases; nucleotides outside the gene matches: 2. Germline assignment: CDR1 MNHNS and CDR2 SASEGT. The CDR3 consists of 15 residues. The CDR3, as DNA: TGTGCCAGCAGTGAATTAGCGGGAGGGCCAGATACGCAGTATTTT. Translating it yields CASSELAGGPDTQYF.

This clonotype was seen ten or more times. This chain links TRBV4-1 with TRBJ1-5; D gene uncertain. Germline CDR1 is MGHRA and CDR2 is YSYEKL. Trimming left V 1 base short and J 8 bases short, with 9 bases between. The CDR3 loop spans 13 amino acids. The CDR3 DNA follows: TGCGCCAGCAGCCAAGGGGTCTTTGAGCCCCAGCATTTT. Its translation is CASSQGVFEPQHF.

The table lists this clonotype with many counts. The gene calls are TRBV4-1 and TRBJ1-5; no clear D gene. This CDR3 is 15 amino acids long. Per the germline V gene, CDR1 is MGHRA and CDR2 is YSYEKL. Trimming removed 1 base from V and 2 bases from J, with 9 bases in between. The CDR3 DNA follows: TGCGCCAGCAGCCAAGCGATGTTGGGCAATCAGCCCCAGCATTTT. It encodes CASSQAMLGNQPQHF.

This clonotype was recorded at least ten times. At one end, the junction sequence differs from germline, possibly due to a read error. The chain couples TRBV18 to TRBJ2-5; D call uncertain. This CDR3 has 12 amino acids. Germline V CDR1 and CDR2: KGHSH, LQKENI. DNA of the CDR3: TGTGCCAGCTCACCACGAGCAGAGTCCCAGTACTTC. This encodes CASSPRAESQYF.

This clonotype was recorded many times. The rearrangement joins TRBV15 to TRBJ1-4, with a weak D call TRBD1 (5 bases). This CDR3 has 15 amino acids. With 7 bases removed from V and 7 bases from J, the gap between germline ends came to 19 bases. Germline V CDR1 and CDR2: LNHNV, YYDKDF (reference sequence). The CDR3 sequence is CATKGPAGFFEKLFF. CDR3 nucleotide sequence: TGTGCCACCAAAGGTCCCGCAGGGTTTTTTGAAAAACTGTTTTTT.

This chain links TRBV20-1 with TRBJ1-2, with TRBD1 as a possible D gene (5 bases). Germline V CDR1 and CDR2: DFQATT, SNEGSKA (reference sequence). Trimming pared 0 bases from V and 4 bases from J, leaving 6 bases between. This CDR3 is built from 12 residues. CDR3 loop: CSARETVYGYTF. CDR3 bases: TGCAGTGCTAGAGAGACAGTCTATGGCTACACCTTC.

The rearrangement uses TRBV20-1 and TRBJ1-2; D gene ambiguous. Germline-derived CDR1 and CDR2 are DFQATT and SNEGSKA (reference sequence). The CDR3 has 13 amino acids. V gave up 0 bases and J gave up 1 base, with 6 bases separating them. The CDR3 coding sequence is TGCAGTGCTAGAGACGGATATAACTATGGCTACACCTTC. Protein sequence: CSARDGYNYGYTF.

This chain uses TRBV20-1 with TRBJ2-5; D assignment may be TRBD1 or TRBD2 (5 bases each). The V end was cut by 3 bases, the J end by 3 bases, with 20 bases between. CDR1 is DFQATT, CDR2 SNEGSKA, per germline (reference sequence). The CDR3 covers 16 residues. CDR3: CSARSGFRVGEETQYF. The CDR3 region has the DNA TGCAGTGCTAGGTCTGGGTTTCGGGTGGGGGAAGAGACCCAGTACTTC.

The chain employs TRBV10-2 and TRBJ1-5, with D possibly being TRBD1 (6 bases). The CDR3 runs to 15 residues. V lost 5 bases, J lost 1 base, and 12 bases lay in between. The germline V gene encodes CDR1 WSHSY and CDR2 SAAADI. The CDR3 is CASSQQGRSNQPQHF. DNA of the CDR3: TGCGCCAGCAGTCAACAGGGAAGAAGCAATCAGCCCCAGCATTTT.

The rearrangement links TRBV27 to TRBJ2-7; 11 nucleotides line up with TRBD2. The germline V gene encodes CDR1 MNHEY and CDR2 SMNVEV (reference sequence). V gave up 5 bases and J gave up 1 base; unmatched junction bases: 10. The CDR3 is 17 residues long. The CDR3 reads CASSRRSIAGGSYEQYF. The CDR3 DNA sequence: TGTGCCAGCAGTAGACGTTCGATAGCGGGAGGGTCCTACGAGCAGTACTTC.

This clonotype was counted many times. The rearrangement links TRBV14 to TRBJ2-3; D assignment may be TRBD1 or TRBD2 (5 bases each). This CDR3 region has 15 residues. V lost 0 bases, J lost 8 bases, and 15 bases lay in between. Germline V lookup: CDR1 SGHDN, CDR2 FVKESK. The CDR3 reads CASSQDRTGRGTQYF. The CDR3 region has the DNA TGTGCCAGCAGCCAAGATAGGACGGGGCGCGGTACGCAGTATTTT.

There are many counts of this clonotype. V and J are TRBV12-3 or TRBV12-4 and TRBJ1-2; tentative D call: TRBD1 (6 bases). This CDR3 contains 17 residues. V was trimmed by 3 bases and J by 4 bases, leaving 21 bases between them. CDR3 nucleotide sequence: TGTGCCAGCAGTTTTAGATTGGGGGGCCCTTCACCCTATGGCTACACCTTC. It yields the protein CASSFRLGGPSPYGYTF.

This clonotype has a count of ten or more. The CDR3 loop reads CASSTGGQGLETQYF. CDR3 DNA sequence: TGTGCCAGTAGTACCGGGGGACAGGGTCTGGAGACCCAGTACTTC. The chain links TRBV19 to TRBJ2-5, with 9 bases aligning to TRBD1. The CDR3 extends over 15 amino acids. Germline loops: CDR1 LNHDA, CDR2 SQIVND (reference sequence). The J segment lost 5 bases and the V segment lost 4 bases, leaving 8 bases of the junction unmatched.

This clonotype was found many times. This sequence joins TRBV6-1 and TRBJ2-4; 9 nucleotides match TRBD1. The germline V gene has CDR1 MNHNS and CDR2 SASEGT. The CDR3 runs to 18 residues. V trimming: 7 bases; J trimming: 0 bases; junction bases outside the gene matches: 13. CDR3 amino acids: CASNTAGTGILAKNIQYF. The CDR3 DNA reads TGTGCCAGCAACACTGCCGGGACAGGGATACTAGCCAAAAACATTCAGTACTTC.

The chain links TRBV20-1 to TRBJ2-1; tentative D call: TRBD1 (5 bases). The length of the CDR3 is 17 residues. Germline loops: CDR1 DFQATT, CDR2 SNEGSKA (reference sequence). Trimming took 6 bases from V and 3 from J, leaving 24 bases between them. The CDR3 nucleotides read TGCAGTGCATGTCTTCCACTGGGGCCAAAAGACTACAATGAGCAGTTCTTC. Encoded protein: CSACLPLGPKDYNEQFF.